The present T cell receptor (beta chain) was sequenced within a study of cytomegalovirus exposure and HLA in healthy donors (dated by TCRdb to 2016 to 2017). Turning to the overall study: According to a later analysis, one platform produced both the 120 validation repertoires and the roughly 660 repertoires of the first cohort. The study was designed to test whether signatures of past pathogen exposure could be identified by cataloging public T cell receptors. To predict cytomegalovirus infection status, the study combined high-throughput TCR immunosequencing, statistical association of individual TCRs with disease status, and machine learning. Besides the first cohort of around 700 subjects, a separate validation cohort made up of roughly 120 different subjects was used.

This clone showed up just once. The antigen it binds to is not known. Base qualities were left out, and no much larger clone turns up one base away. Donors formed part of the validation cohort, which comprised 120 subjects and was distinct from the first cohort of several hundred subjects. The CDR3 runs 17 amino acids, cysteine and phenylalanine included. Only the CDR3 region is kept as DNA, spanning 51 bases read in frame from base 1. Looking up the germline V gene (reference sequence) yields CDR1 MNHEY and CDR2 SMNVEV. V lost 2 bases and J lost 0 bases; the stretch between them is 16 bases long. On the study overall, not on this receptor specifically: The validation cohort had no HLA typing available for a later analysis, so co-occurrence within that cohort was assessed over all 120 or so repertoires. Most TCR sequences were observed very rarely across donors, whereas some public TCRs were present in many individuals. Three of the identified cytomegalovirus-associated TCR beta chains were confirmed in vitro to be specific for cytomegalovirus antigens. In the study, around 150 TCR beta chains were listed as associated with cytomegalovirus. The authors suggested that the approach could potentially be extended to other disease states and immunological phenotypes. The classifier was reported to diagnose cytomegalovirus status with high specificity and sensitivity in both the original cohort and the validation cohort. A later analysis found that TCRs clustered in the first cohort also tended to co-occur in the roughly 120 validation repertoires, with just under 95% of cluster scores above 0.

Receptors were amplified or captured by the immunoSEQ multiplex PCR assay. Regarding the original processing steps: A statistical classification framework was developed to diagnose cytomegalovirus status using the catalog of TCR beta chain sequences. TCRdb took over this immuneACCESS table, retaining in-frame rearrangements with V and J assigned. Such tables are incomplete; in checked studies, under half of the missing clones stem from an unresolved V gene, and the remainder is unexplained. That table supplies the V and J calls and clone size; D and trimming were determined from the DNA. This sample comprises about 270,000 clones, around 86% of them detected only once. Approximately 1% of the sample is in the top ten clones.

The clonotype comes from a woman aged 18-29 years in good health and CMV-seronegative. Recombination linked TRBV27 to TRBJ1-1; a weak D assignment points to TRBD1 (6 bases agree). The specimen was PBMCs. The nucleotide sequence is TGTGCCAGCAGTTTAGGAAGGACAGTCGGAGTGAACACTGAAGCTTTCTTT. The translation is CASSLGRTVGVNTEAFF.